This T cell receptor beta chain stems from a study of T-cell memory formation after mild COVID-19. Study in general: Clusters were largely donor specific.

Study results and caveats: Cross-reactive memory appears to have joined, as suggested by some responding clones showing up in pre-infection memory. The authors left the SARS-CoV-2 specificity of second-wave clones peaking on day 37 unconfirmed.

The germline gives CDR1 SGHAT, CDR2 FQNNGV. The CDR3 runs 15 residues. The germline V and J ends were trimmed by 1 base and 1 base, with 10 bases remaining between them. This clonotype was observed at least ten times. Its cognate antigen is unknown. 5'RACE, which relied on constant-segment primers, yielded TCR alpha and TCR beta cDNA libraries carrying sample barcodes and UMIs. In TCRdb, the 5' RACE reads were re-called with MiXCR into one record per CDR3 protein. The sample gives about 310,000 distinct CDR3 sequences, less than 20% of which show up once; over 20% is in the top ten. This chain connects TRBV11-2 to TRBJ2-5; unclear D gene. The TCR comes from a man between 18 and 35 years old who had mild COVID-19 (a few samples of this study predate the infection). Cell type and time point are not known. Material for sequencing was PBMCs or a T cell subset sorted from them (not recorded which). CDR3 bases: TGTGCCAGCAGCTTAGTTTCGTCCAGCCAAGAGACCCAGTACTTC. Residues: CASSLVSSSQETQYF.